Listed here are 13 T cell receptor beta chains from one sample, sequenced in a study of cytotoxic CD8 clonotypes in ibrutinib-treated CLL. Libraries were prepared by immunoSEQ multiplex PCR; TCRdb keeps only in-frame clonotypes and omits some of them. The sample has hundreds of thousands of clones, approximately 80% seen once; the top ten hold 6.5% to 8.5%. The sequencing used PBMCs, collected before ibrutinib treatment. The receptors originated from a human donor with chronic lymphocytic leukemia.

The V call is TRBV29-1, the J call TRBJ1-2; D unresolved. Looked up from germline, CDR1 is SQVTM and CDR2 is ANQGSEA. V was pared by 2 bases and J by 5 bases, with 6 bases between. The length of the CDR3 is 11 residues. For the CDR3, the DNA is TGCAGCGTTGAAAGGAGTTATGGCTACACCTTC. Its translation: CSVERSYGYTF.

The chain recombines TRBV7-8 with TRBJ2-7; maybe TRBD2 (6 bases). The CDR3 has 13 residues. Trimming cost V 3 bases and J 4 bases, with 10 bases left between them. Looked up from germline, CDR1 is SGHVS and CDR2 is FQNEAQ. The CDR3 sequence is CASSFGGFYEQYF. CDR3 in DNA: TGTGCCAGCAGCTTCGGGGGTTTTTACGAGCAGTACTTC.

This chain joins TRBV6-5 and TRBJ2-7; 9 positions agree with TRBD2. This CDR3 has 14 residues. Germline V gene lookup returns CDR1 MNHEY and CDR2 SVGAGI. V was clipped by 6 bases and J by 6 bases; unmatched bases: 9. Here the CDR3 reads CASSLLAGQSEQYF. The CDR3 DNA follows: TGTGCCAGCAGCTTGCTAGCGGGACAATCCGAGCAGTACTTC.

This chain joins TRBV7-9 and TRBJ2-1, with 11 nucleotides matching TRBD2. Germline V gene lookup returns CDR1 SEHNR and CDR2 FQNEAQ (reference sequence). The CDR3 is made up of 17 amino acids. V was clipped by 4 bases and J by 4 bases; unmatched bases: 9. CDR3 nucleotide sequence: TGTGCCAGCAGCTCACTCCGGACTAGCGGGCCATACAATGAGCAGTTCTTC. It specifies CASSSLRTSGPYNEQFF.

The chain employs TRBV5-4 and TRBJ1-2, with D tentatively TRBD1 (5 bases). V was cut by 0 bases and J by 4 bases, with 10 bases left in between. Germline V lookup: CDR1 SGHNT, CDR2 YYREEE (reference sequence). The CDR3 sequence is 14 residues long. The CDR3 here is CASSLDRSFYGYTF. The CDR3 DNA reads TGTGCCAGCAGCTTGGACAGGTCCTTCTATGGCTACACCTTC.

The gene calls are TRBV2 and TRBJ2-1, with D unresolved. V dropped 1 base and J dropped 12 bases, with 7 bases sitting between them. This CDR3 spans 11 amino acids. In germline, CDR1 is SNHLY, CDR2 FYNNEI. The DNA for the CDR3 is TGTGCCAGCAGTGAAGAGCATAGGCAGTTCTTC. Its translation: CASSEEHRQFF.

The chain recombines TRBV29-1 with TRBJ2-1; D gene uncertain. The CDR3 runs to 15 residues. Germline V gene sequence: CDR1 SQVTM, CDR2 ANQGSEA. Trimming left V 3 bases short and J 7 bases short, with 19 bases between. This chain's CDR3 is CSVDVSNLLENEQFF. CDR3 coding DNA: TGCAGCGTTGACGTGAGCAATCTTCTAGAAAATGAGCAGTTCTTC.

This rearrangement joins TRBV4-2 to TRBJ1-1; unclear D gene. Trimming removed 3 bases at V and 1 base at J, with 3 bases between. Per germline, CDR1 LGHNA and CDR2 YNFKEQ. This CDR3 is built from 12 residues. The CDR3 sequence: CASSQGNTEAFF. The CDR3 nucleotides read TGTGCCAGCAGCCAGGGGAACACTGAAGCTTTCTTT.

The chain couples TRBV19 to TRBJ2-3; D possibly corresponds to TRBD2 (5 bases). CDR1 is LNHDA, CDR2 SQIVND, per germline (reference sequence). This CDR3 has 14 residues. V was clipped by 6 bases and J by 0 bases, with 10 bases between them. The CDR3 protein is CASSTLVSTDTQYF. The CDR3 nucleotides read TGTGCCAGTAGCACACTAGTTAGCACAGATACGCAGTATTTT.

The chain uses TRBV2 and TRBJ2-7; the D gene could be TRBD1 or TRBD2 (5 bases each). This CDR3 has 12 residues. The germline V gene has CDR1 SNHLY and CDR2 FYNNEI. The germline V and J ends were trimmed by 6 bases and 5 bases, with 11 bases remaining between them. CDR3 protein: CASSRERHEQYF. The CDR3 DNA reads TGTGCCAGCAGCAGGGAGCGCCACGAGCAGTACTTC. The whole variable domain, remainder taken from reference TRBV2 and TRBJ2-7, is EPEVTQTPSHQVTQMGQEVILRCVPISNHLYFYWYRQILGQKVEFLVSFYNNEISEKSEIFDDQFSVERPDGSNFTLKIRSTKLEDSAMYFCASSRERHEQYFGPGTRLTVT.

This rearrangement joins TRBV5-5 to TRBJ1-3; 7 bases fit TRBD1. From germline, CDR1 is SGHKS and CDR2 YYEKEE (reference sequence). J was trimmed by 0 bases and V by 4 bases; bases with no gene match: 10. The CDR3 spans 17 residues. For the CDR3, the DNA is TGTGCCAGCAGCCCAGTCCCGGGACAGCTCTCTGGAAACACCATATATTTT. Its protein product is CASSPVPGQLSGNTIYF.

The chain recombines TRBV4-3 with TRBJ2-7; D may be TRBD1 (6 bases). This CDR3 contains 16 residues. Germline V lookup: CDR1 LGHNA, CDR2 YSLEER. V dropped 1 base and J dropped 1 base, with 14 bases sitting between them. CDR3 residues: CASSQVPGVTSYEQYF. CDR3 nucleotide sequence: TGCGCCAGCAGCCAAGTCCCAGGGGTAACATCCTACGAGCAGTACTTC.

This clone is labeled medium-sized (0.01 to 0.1%). This rearrangement joins TRBV15 to TRBJ2-5; TRBD2 matches at 8 bases. Germline lookup yields CDR1 LNHNV and CDR2 YYDKDF (reference sequence). The CDR3 contains 13 residues. Trimming at V came to 4 bases and at J to 4 bases, leaving 2 bases not matched to a gene. This chain's CDR3 is CATSILAGETQYF. As DNA, the CDR3 is TGTGCCACCAGCATCCTAGCGGGAGAGACCCAGTACTTC. Together with reference TRBV15 and TRBJ2-5, the CDR3 gives the full variable domain: DAMVIQNPRYQVTQFGKPVTLSCSQTLNHNVMYWYQQKSSQAPKLLFHYYDKDFNNEADTPDNFQSRRPNTSFCFLDIRSPGLGDTAMYLCATSILAGETQYFGPGTRLLVL.